Following are 26 T cell receptor beta chains from one sample sequenced in a study of siplizumab effects on memory and regulatory T cells. Data came from immunoSEQ multiplex PCR; TCRdb stores just in-frame clones and leaves some out. The repertoire holds around 110,000 clones, with 90% to 95% as singletons. The sample consisted of non-Treg CD4+ T cells sorted from blood. These receptors came from a human donor in good health.

This chain links TRBV13 with TRBJ2-7; 12 nucleotides agree with TRBD1. V lost 5 bases to trimming and J lost 7 bases; unmatched junction nucleotides: 3. CDR3 length equals 13 residues. Germline V gives CDR1 PRHDT, CDR2 FYEKMQ (reference sequence). The chain's CDR3 is CASSRDRGREQYF. In DNA, the CDR3 is TGTGCCAGCAGCCGGGACAGGGGGCGTGAGCAGTACTTC.

The chain recombines TRBV7-9 with TRBJ1-5; D gene unclear. Germline-derived CDR1 and CDR2 are SEHNR and FQNEAQ (reference sequence). The CDR3 is 15 amino acids. Trimming pared 1 base from V and 4 bases from J, leaving 11 bases between. CDR3 residues: CASSLVGQMNQPQHF. The CDR3 DNA is TGTGCCAGCAGCTTAGTTGGGCAGATGAATCAGCCCCAGCATTTT.

The chain uses TRBV6-1 and TRBJ1-5; D is perhaps TRBD1 (6 bases). CDR3 length equals 15 residues. Looked up from germline, CDR1 is MNHNS and CDR2 is SASEGT. The V end was cut by 0 bases, the J end by 4 bases, with 10 bases between. In DNA, the CDR3 is TGTGCCAGCAGTGAAGCGGCAGGGGTTAATCAGCCCCAGCATTTT. Encoded protein: CASSEAAGVNQPQHF.

The chain links TRBV11-2 to TRBJ2-7; perhaps D is TRBD1 or TRBD2 (5 bases each). This CDR3 region has 12 residues. V lost 5 bases and J lost 6, with 11 bases in between. Germline V gene sequence: CDR1 SGHAT, CDR2 FQNNGV. Here the CDR3 DNA reads TGTGCCAGCAGCCCTGCAGGGAGCGAGCAGTACTTC. Translating it yields CASSPAGSEQYF.

The rearrangement links TRBV10-1 to TRBJ2-6, with no clear D. Germline values: CDR1 WNHNN, CDR2 SYGVQD (reference sequence). This CDR3 comprises 14 residues. With 6 bases removed from V and 0 bases from J, the gap between germline ends came to 6 bases. CDR3 loop: CASSPNSGANVLTF. Written as DNA, the CDR3 is TGCGCCAGCAGCCCCAACTCTGGGGCCAACGTCCTGACTTTC.

The V call is TRBV30, the J call TRBJ1-2; weak D call: TRBD1 (5 bases). V was shortened by 2 bases and J by 7 bases, with 26 bases between the two germline ends. Germline CDR1 and CDR2: GTSNPN and SVGIG (reference sequence). This CDR3 contains 17 residues. CDR3 in amino acids: CAWSSPGLTLPWGGYTF. The CDR3 nucleotides are TGTGCCTGGAGTTCACCGGGACTCACGCTCCCTTGGGGTGGCTACACCTTC.

The chain joins TRBV14 to TRBJ1-2; a possible D gene is TRBD1 (6 bases). The CDR3 totals 17 residues. The ends were cut back, 5 bases at V and 3 bases at J, with 22 bases in the middle. Germline CDR1 is SGHDN and CDR2 is FVKESK. In nucleotides, the CDR3 is TGTGCCAGCAGCGCACGAATGGGGGGCACGCTTTACTATGGCTACACCTTC. Its protein product is CASSARMGGTLYYGYTF.

The CDR3 DNA is TGTGCCAGCAGCTTAGTGGGCAGGCATGAAAAACTGTTTTTT. Its protein product is CASSLVGRHEKLFF. This rearrangement joins TRBV7-8 to TRBJ1-4; D not certain. V gave up 1 base and J gave up 6 bases, with 9 bases separating them. The CDR3 has 14 amino acids. Germline loops: CDR1 SGHVS, CDR2 FQNEAQ.

J is TRBJ2-7 and V is TRBV6-5; D not resolved. Germline assignment: CDR1 MNHEY and CDR2 SVGAGI. CDR3 size: 13 residues. V was cut by 5 bases and J by 5 bases, with 13 bases left in between. The CDR3 DNA reads TGTGCCAGCAGTGAAATCCGCAAAGACGAGCAGTACTTC. Its translation: CASSEIRKDEQYF.

This clone has just a few counts. V and J are TRBV18 and TRBJ2-3, with D possibly being TRBD2 (6 bases). The ends were cut back, 5 bases at V and 5 bases at J, with 17 bases in the middle. Germline CDR1 KGHSH, CDR2 LQKENI. The CDR3 loop spans 15 amino acids. In DNA form, the CDR3 reads TGTGCCAGCTCATACGGAGGGGTTGGAGGAGATACGCAGTATTTT. Its protein is CASSYGGVGGDTQYF.

A single count supports this clone. The rearrangement joins TRBV21-1 to TRBJ1-5. TRBV21-1 is a pseudogene locus. This CDR3 is built from 16 residues. CDR3 DNA: TGTGCCAGCATCCTGCGGGGACCAGAGGTGGATCAGCCCCAGCATTTT. Residues: CASILRGPEVDQPQHF.

This sequence joins TRBV10-3 and TRBJ2-3; the D call may be TRBD1 or TRBD2 (5 bases each). The CDR3 length is 16 residues. V dropped 6 bases and J dropped 0 bases, with 16 bases sitting between them. In germline, CDR1 is ENHRY, CDR2 SYGVKD. CDR3 in amino acids: CAIRDSVRDSTDTQYF. CDR3 nucleotide sequence: TGTGCCATCAGGGATAGCGTGAGGGACAGCACAGATACGCAGTATTTT.

The chain has TRBV5-1 and TRBJ1-4; D gene uncertain. Germline CDR1 SGHRS, CDR2 YFSETQ. V lost 0 bases, J lost 5 bases, and 8 bases lay in between. CDR3 length: 14 amino acids. The CDR3 loop reads CASSLVAENEKLFF. The CDR3 DNA is TGCGCCAGCAGCTTGGTGGCAGAAAATGAAAAACTGTTTTTT.

CDR3: CASSLLTGGQETQYF. CDR3 DNA sequence: TGTGCCAGCAGCCTCCTGACAGGGGGTCAAGAGACCCAGTACTTC. J is TRBJ2-5 and V is TRBV5-6; 9 bases map to TRBD1. The CDR3 has 15 amino acids. CDR1 is SGHDT and CDR2 is YYEEEE in the germline V gene. The V gene end was trimmed by 4 bases and the J gene end by 2 bases; junction bases not matched to a gene: 6.

This clone was recorded a few times. A junction end diverges from the germline sequence, so it may reflect a read error. The chain employs TRBV10-3 and TRBJ1-4; 10 bases fit TRBD1. Germline lookup yields CDR1 ENHRY and CDR2 SYGVKD. The length of the CDR3 is 18 residues. CDR3 loop: CAISPGQGSSGTIEKLFF. The CDR3 DNA sequence: TGTGCCATCAGTCCGGGACAGGGGTCCTCGGGTACTATTGAAAAACTGTTTTTT.

This chain uses TRBV5-1 with TRBJ2-2; TRBD2 matches 13 bases. This CDR3 is 16 amino acids long. The germline V gene has CDR1 SGHRS and CDR2 YFSETQ. With V trimmed by 6 bases and J by 5 bases, 7 bases remained unmatched. The CDR3 nucleotides are TGCGCCAGCACCGGGGGACTAGCGGGATCTACCGGGGAGCTGTTTTTT. As protein: CASTGGLAGSTGELFF.

This chain uses TRBV12-5 with TRBJ1-2; 7 bases are shared with TRBD1. The length of the CDR3 is 15 residues. After removal of 6 bases from V and 4 bases from J, the junction contained 11 bases not matched to a gene. In germline, CDR1 is LGHNT, CDR2 FRNRAP. DNA for the CDR3: TGTGCTAGTGGCCCAACAGGGGAGGTCGCCTATGGCTACACCTTC. Translation: CASGPTGEVAYGYTF.

The DNA for the CDR3 is TGTGCCAGCAGCCAACCCGACGGAAGCAATCAGCCCCAGCATTTT. Translation gives CASSQPDGSNQPQHF. The rearrangement links TRBV16 to TRBJ1-5; D is ambiguous. The ends were cut back, 2 bases at V and 1 base at J, with 9 bases in the middle. Germline values: CDR1 KGHSY, CDR2 FQNENV. There are 15 residues in the CDR3.

The chain carries TRBV5-1 and TRBJ2-5; D might be TRBD2 (6 bases). Trimming took off 4 bases at V and 2 bases at J, with 24 bases between the two ends. The length of the CDR3 is 18 residues. CDR1 and CDR2 from the germline V gene are SGHRS and YFSETQ. The CDR3 is CASSPPVYTGSGQETQYF. The DNA for the CDR3 is TGCGCCAGCAGCCCCCCTGTTTATACGGGGAGCGGGCAAGAGACCCAGTACTTC. Using reference TRBV5-1 and TRBJ2-5 for the parts outside the CDR3, the full variable domain is KAGVTQTPRYLIKTRGQQVTLSCSPISGHRSVSWYQQTPGQGLQFLFEYFSETQRNKGNFPGRFSGRQFSNSRSEMNVSTLELGDSALYLCASSPPVYTGSGQETQYFGPGTRLLVL.

V is TRBV28 and J is TRBJ1-1; tentative D call: TRBD1 (6 bases). V was trimmed by 5 bases and J by 1 base, leaving 11 bases between them. There are 14 residues in the CDR3. Per germline, CDR1 MDHEN and CDR2 SYDVKM. The CDR3 coding sequence is TGTGCCAGCAGTAGGGGGGGCACGAACACTGAAGCTTTCTTT. It encodes CASSRGGTNTEAFF.

The chain links TRBV25-1 to TRBJ1-1, with 8 nucleotides matching TRBD1. Germline CDR1 reads MGHDK; CDR2 reads SYGVNS. Germline trimming cut 8 bases from V and 5 bases from J; bases unmatched to any gene: 10. The CDR3 is 14 residues long. The CDR3 region is CASVEQGARTEAFF. The CDR3 DNA follows: TGTGCCAGCGTAGAGCAGGGGGCGCGAACTGAAGCTTTCTTT.

The rearrangement joins TRBV6-5 to TRBJ2-1; 10 bases match TRBD2. The V and J ends lost 6 bases and 5 bases, in that order; junction bases with no gene match: 7. The CDR3 loop spans 15 amino acids. CDR1 MNHEY and CDR2 SVGAGI come from the germline V gene. The CDR3 protein is CASSPGLAIHNEQFF. CDR3 DNA sequence: TGTGCCAGCAGCCCGGGACTAGCGATCCACAATGAGCAGTTCTTC.

The chain employs TRBV20-1 and TRBJ1-1, with D unclear. Germline CDR1 DFQATT, CDR2 SNEGSKA (reference sequence). Trimming took off 3 bases at V and 11 bases at J, with 13 bases between the two ends. This CDR3 is 11 amino acids long. CDR3 bases: TGCAGTGCTAGGTTGGACTCGTTGGCTTTCTTT. Translating it yields CSARLDSLAFF.

In DNA form, the CDR3 reads TGTGCCAGCAGCCCGCTAGATAGTGGCACAGATACGCAGTATTTT. Its protein is CASSPLDSGTDTQYF. The rearrangement joins TRBV7-9 to TRBJ2-3; D gene ambiguous. The V and J ends lost 5 bases and 1 base respectively, with 13 bases between them. Germline loops: CDR1 SEHNR, CDR2 FQNEAQ (reference sequence). The CDR3 extends over 15 amino acids.

The chain joins TRBV6-5 to TRBJ1-2; D gene unclear. Germline V gene lookup returns CDR1 MNHEY and CDR2 SVGAGI. The length of the CDR3 is 16 residues. V was shortened by 0 bases and J by 0 bases, with 11 bases between the two germline ends. Here the CDR3 DNA reads TGTGCCAGCAGTTACTCATCGGGCAACACTAACTATGGCTACACCTTC. Its translation: CASSYSSGNTNYGYTF.

This chain connects TRBV7-2 to TRBJ2-2, with TRBD1 identical over 7 bases. V shed 7 bases, J shed 4 bases, and the junction held 9 bases outside the gene matches. This CDR3 has 15 amino acids. Germline-derived CDR1 and CDR2 are SGHTA and FQGNSA. DNA for the CDR3: TGTGCCAGCACCTACCAGACAGGGAGCACCGGGGAGCTGTTTTTT. Encoded protein: CASTYQTGSTGELFF.